This TCR beta chain was sequenced for a study of shared clonotypes between healthy human individuals. CD45RO-negative, CCR7-selected cells formed the naive CD8 fraction, which excluded terminally differentiated effector memory CD45RA+ cells. Repertoires were generated with immunoSEQ multiplex PCR, while TCRdb's copy carries only in-frame clones and drops some. The sample shows just over 2,000,000 clones, just under 95% of them seen only once. The CDR3 sequence is 13 residues long. V and J are TRBV21-1 and TRBJ1-5; the DNA was not used to check the table's D call, TRBD1. TRBV21-1 is annotated as a pseudogene. This clonotype was obtained from a man aged 18 to 35 in good health. Sequencing was performed on naive CD8+ T cells sorted from blood. CDR3 bases: TGTGCCACCTCGACAGGGGTCAATCAGCCCCAGCATTTT. It codes for CATSTGVNQPQHF.